This TCR beta chain was observed in a study of shared clonotypes between healthy human individuals. Measured with immunoSEQ multiplex PCR; TCRdb has only the in-frame clones, and not every one. The table has over 2 million clones, roughly 96% seen once; the top ten hold 0.1% to 0.15%. The sample consisted of naive CD4+ T cells sorted from blood. The subset was: CD45RA+ positively selected. This sequence originates from a man aged 18 to 29 in good health.

The CDR3 region has the DNA TGTGCCATCAGCGGAGGAGGACGGCTTCTCACAGATACGCAGTATTTT. This sequence encodes CAISGGGRLLTDTQYF. The chain has TRBV10-3 and TRBJ2-3; D may be TRBD2 (5 bases). Germline values: CDR1 ENHRY, CDR2 SYGVKD. The CDR3 runs to 16 residues. The V gene lost 6 bases and the J gene lost 2 bases, with 18 bases spanning the gap.